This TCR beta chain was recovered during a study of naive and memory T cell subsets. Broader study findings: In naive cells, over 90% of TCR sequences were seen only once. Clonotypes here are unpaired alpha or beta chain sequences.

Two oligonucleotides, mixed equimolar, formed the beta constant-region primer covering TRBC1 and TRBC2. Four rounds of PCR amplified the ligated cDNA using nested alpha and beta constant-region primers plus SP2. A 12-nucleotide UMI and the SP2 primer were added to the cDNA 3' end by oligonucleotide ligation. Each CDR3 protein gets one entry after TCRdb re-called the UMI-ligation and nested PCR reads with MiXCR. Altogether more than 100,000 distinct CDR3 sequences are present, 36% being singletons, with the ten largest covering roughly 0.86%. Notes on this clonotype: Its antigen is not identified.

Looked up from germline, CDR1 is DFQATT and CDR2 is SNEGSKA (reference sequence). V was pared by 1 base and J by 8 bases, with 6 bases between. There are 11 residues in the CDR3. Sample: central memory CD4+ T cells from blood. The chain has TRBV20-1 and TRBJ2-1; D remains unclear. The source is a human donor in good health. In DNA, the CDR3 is TGCAGTGCTAGAGCGGTACATGAGCAGTTCTTC. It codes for CSARAVHEQFF.